The 5 T cell receptor beta chains below come from one sample, sequenced in a study of T cell repertoires in cytomegalovirus infection. Antigens of these TCRs are unknown. TCRdb reprocessed the reads with MiXCR, giving one entry per CDR3 protein. The table lists around 200,000 distinct CDR3 sequences, around 40% of them singletons, with more than 50% in the top ten. The sample in question was CD8+ T cells from cultured PBMCs, obtained from culture after CMV antigen stimulation. Receptors were obtained from a human donor in good health (CMV status not recorded). Some clones in this sample may be carry-over from other donors' samples.

V usage is TRBV4-2 and J usage is TRBJ2-1, with a weak D call TRBD2 (6 bases). V lost 3 bases and J 7 bases, leaving 10 bases between the germline ends. This CDR3 is built from 13 residues. Germline CDR1 is LGHNA and CDR2 is YNFKEQ. The CDR3 DNA is TGTGCCAGCAGCCAGGGGAGGATAAATGAGCAGTTCTTC. Its protein is CASSQGRINEQFF.

The chain joins TRBV7-8 to TRBJ1-5, with 7 bases that match TRBD1. Unmatched junction bases numbered 5, after V lost 3 bases and J lost 6 bases. From germline, CDR1 is SGHVS and CDR2 FQNEAQ. The CDR3 loop spans 14 amino acids. The CDR3 DNA reads as TGTGCCAGCAGCTTTTTAGGGGGCGGTCAGCCCCAGCATTTT. This codes for CASSFLGGGQPQHF.

The rearrangement links TRBV7-3 to TRBJ2-7; 8 bases map to TRBD2. In germline, CDR1 is SGHTA, CDR2 FQGTGA. J lost 0 bases, V lost 5 bases, and 9 bases had no gene match. The CDR3 sequence is 16 residues long. CDR3 coding DNA: TGTGCCAGCAGCAACGGGAGGGGCGCAGTCTCCTACGAGCAGTACTTC. It yields the protein CASSNGRGAVSYEQYF.

In the case of this clonotype: Given a much more abundant clone one base away, this may be a read error. This rearrangement joins TRBV7-2 to TRBJ2-7; weak D call: TRBD2 (5 bases). Per germline, CDR1 SGHTA and CDR2 FQGNSA. This CDR3 has 13 amino acids. V gave up 5 bases and J gave up 9 bases, with 17 bases separating them. As DNA, the CDR3 is TGTGCCAGCAGCCCGGACTGCCTTAGAGTGCAGTACTTC. This codes for CASSPDCLRVQYF.

Of note for this clonotype: Its ends do not fully match the called genes, so a read error is possible. The chain joins TRBV4-1 to TRBJ2-1, with 11 bases identical to TRBD2. The CDR3 spans 19 residues. Germline V gene sequence: CDR1 MGHRA, CDR2 YSYEKL. CDR3 residues: CASSPLGLAVLRLGNEQFF. CDR3 nucleotide sequence: TGTGCCAGCAGCCCCCTGGGACTAGCGGTCTTACGGTTGGGTAATGAGCAGTTCTTC.